The sequence of this TCR beta chain was determined in a study of cytomegalovirus exposure and HLA in healthy donors. General study points: Upon later analysis, HLA-associated TCR beta chains proved more clonally expanded than other, equally common chains.

On this clone itself: Its matching antigen is unknown.

PCR involved 60 Vbeta and 13 Jbeta primers. Sequencing used immunoSEQ multiplex PCR; TCRdb keeps in-frame clones, though not all of them. The repertoire holds tens of thousands of clones, with approximately 76% as singletons. This receptor was obtained from a woman aged 30 to 39 in good health and CMV-seropositive. Input material: PBMCs.

In DNA form, the CDR3 reads TGTGCCACAACAGGGGGCGCTTTTTACGAGCAGTACTTC. Its protein is CATTGGAFYEQYF. This chain links TRBV19 with TRBJ2-7, with 9 bases lining up with TRBD1. The CDR3 covers 13 residues. CDR1 and CDR2 (germline): LNHDA, SQIVND (reference sequence). Trimming at V came to 10 bases and at J to 4 bases, leaving 8 bases not matched to a gene.